Listed below are T cell receptor beta chains from one sample, sequenced in a study of T cell changes during pregnancy in multiple sclerosis. Only in-frame clones appear in the TCRdb table, and some are missing; sequencing was by immunoSEQ multiplex PCR. Of about 40,000 clones in the sample, roughly 93% were seen once. This material consisted of CD4+ T cells from peripheral blood mononuclear cells, taken in the first trimester of pregnancy. These receptors originate from a female donor with multiple sclerosis, enrolled in a pregnancy study. The CDR3 runs from the conserved cysteine through the conserved F or W. A D gene is named only where the DNA matches it firmly.

>.|TRBV29-1|TRBJ1-2
CSVPTGSYGYTF
>.|TRBV5-1|TRBJ2-7
CASSVGHQIYEQYF
>.|TRBV6-6|TRBJ2-7
CASRHGSSYEQYF
>.|TRBV2|TRBJ1-3
CASSRERVLPGDTIYF
>TRBD1|TRBV2|TRBJ1-5
CASSRQGNQPQHF
>TRBD2|TRBV7-8|TRBJ2-5
CASSLAPLAGVGETQYF
>.|TRBV18|TRBJ2-2
CASSPKAGTGELFF
>TRBD1|TRBV4-3|TRBJ1-6
CASSQDGQGGSPLHF
>.|TRBV5-5|TRBJ1-5
CASSLGWRVNQPQHF
>.|TRBV15|TRBJ2-7
CATSRDTRRQGRTHEQYF
>.|TRBV29-1|TRBJ1-1
CSVEEGGGSEAFF
>TRBD2|TRBV19|TRBJ2-4
CASSIRPSGGDLAKNIQYF
>.|TRBV7-9|TRBJ1-3
CASSLTRVGGSGNTIYF
>.|TRBV5-1|TRBJ1-2
CASSLAGDYGYTF
>.|TRBV18|TRBJ1-6
CASSTNNRVANSPLHF
>TRBD1|TRBV6-6|TRBJ1-5
CASSYTDRGNQPQHF
>.|TRBV19|TRBJ2-3
CASRTQGSDTQYF
>TRBD1|TRBV7-9|TRBJ1-3
CASSFQGDSGNTIYF
>TRBD1|TRBV5-4|TRBJ2-2
CASSSPGGTGELFF
>.|TRBV5-1|TRBJ1-2
CASSLSDRPRYGYTF
>TRBD1|TRBV9|TRBJ2-2
CASSVATGTVNTGELFF
>TRBD2|TRBV9|TRBJ2-3
CASSGTSGGSTDTQYF
>TRBD2|TRBV4-1|TRBJ2-7
CASSQDLAESSYEQYF
>TRBD2|TRBV28|TRBJ2-3
CASALAGRTIYTDTQYF
>.|TRBV15|TRBJ1-2
CATSRDTSSWGYTF
>.|TRBV18|TRBJ1-1
CASQGNTEAFF
>.|TRBV19|TRBJ1-2
CASSIDLAGFYGYTF
>.|TRBV7-2|TRBJ2-7
CASSLASTGSYEQYF
>TRBD1|TRBV20-1|TRBJ2-7
CRPSQGEEQYF
>TRBD1|TRBV2|TRBJ1-1
CASGGQLGTEAFF
>.|TRBV7-3|TRBJ1-1
CASSLNRVTEAFF
>.|TRBV29-1|TRBJ1-2
CSVGSPDYGYTF
>.|TRBV9|TRBJ1-2
CASSVVDSGYGYTF
>.|TRBV18|TRBJ1-2
CASSPPGGPSLSYTF
>.|TRBV11-2|TRBJ2-7
CASSPGQSPYEQYF
>TRBD1|TRBV19|TRBJ1-5
CATSGQGVQPQHF
>TRBD1|TRBV11-2|TRBJ2-7
CASSYGTAEYEQYF
>.|TRBV28|TRBJ1-5
CASSHRAQGSNQPQHF
>.|TRBV9|TRBJ2-2
CASSVRGTGELFF
>.|TRBV5-4|TRBJ1-2
CASTQAGYGYTF
>.|TRBV19|TRBJ1-1
CASSSILPGNTEAFF
>TRBD2|TRBV11-3|TRBJ2-1
CASSLFPGLAGVNEQFF
>.|TRBV6-1|TRBJ2-3
CASSDTELLGDTQYF
>.|TRBV4-1|TRBJ1-6
CASSLGGDSPLHF
>TRBD1|TRBV5-4|TRBJ2-7
CASSRQGRTYEQYF
>TRBD1|TRBV9|TRBJ2-5
CASSARDRGGQETQYF
>.|TRBV5-5|TRBJ1-3
CASSVTGGNTIYF